This TCR beta chain was recovered during a study of blood T cell repertoires in COVID-19. The study assigned cohorts using participant-reported clinical history. Original analysis: Using reference gene primer amplification, nucleated cell counts were estimated. The assay was immunoSEQ multiplex PCR, and TCRdb's table has in-frame clones only and misses some. V and J calls plus clone size are reproduced from that table; the DNA served to infer D and trimming. The data contain about 270,000 clones, 90% of them singletons. Germline V gene sequence: CDR1 LNHDA, CDR2 SQIVND (reference sequence). CDR3 length: 17 amino acids. The trim removed 5 bases at V and 4 bases at J, leaving 12 bases unmatched.

The TCR was taken from a young woman with acute COVID-19. Sequencing input: PBMCs or T cells enriched from blood (not recorded which). V and J are TRBV19 and TRBJ2-2; TRBD2 aligns across 8 bases. The CDR3 nucleotides read TGTGCCAGTAGTCCCAACAGCGGGAGTCGGGTCACCGGGGAGCTGTTTTTT. Its protein product is CASSPNSGSRVTGELFF.